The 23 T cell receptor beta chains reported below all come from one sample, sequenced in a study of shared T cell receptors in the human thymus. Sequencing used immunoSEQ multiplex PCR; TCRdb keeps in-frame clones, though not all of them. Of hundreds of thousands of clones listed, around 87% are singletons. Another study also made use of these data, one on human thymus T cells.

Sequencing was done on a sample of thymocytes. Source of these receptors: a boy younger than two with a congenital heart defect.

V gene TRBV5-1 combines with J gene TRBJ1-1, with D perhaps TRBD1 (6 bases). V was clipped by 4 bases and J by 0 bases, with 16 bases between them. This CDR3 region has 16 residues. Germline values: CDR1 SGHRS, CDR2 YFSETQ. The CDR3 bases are TGCGCCAGCAGCCCGTCGACAGGAATCATGAACACTGAAGCTTTCTTT. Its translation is CASSPSTGIMNTEAFF.

This chain's CDR3 is CAINTTGGQFF. DNA for the CDR3: TGTGCCATCAACACGACAGGGGGGCAGTTCTTC. This chain joins TRBV10-3 and TRBJ2-1; 9 nucleotides line up with TRBD1. The V gene end was trimmed by 7 bases and the J gene end by 12 bases; junction bases not matched to a gene: 4. Germline CDR1 reads ENHRY; CDR2 reads SYGVKD. This CDR3 comprises 11 residues.

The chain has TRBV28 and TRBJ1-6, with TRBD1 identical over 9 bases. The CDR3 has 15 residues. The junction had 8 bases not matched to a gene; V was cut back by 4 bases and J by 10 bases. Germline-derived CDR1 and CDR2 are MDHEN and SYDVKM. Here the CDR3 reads CASSWNRGRRSPLHF. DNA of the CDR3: TGTGCCAGCAGTTGGAACAGGGGGCGACGCTCACCCCTCCACTTT.

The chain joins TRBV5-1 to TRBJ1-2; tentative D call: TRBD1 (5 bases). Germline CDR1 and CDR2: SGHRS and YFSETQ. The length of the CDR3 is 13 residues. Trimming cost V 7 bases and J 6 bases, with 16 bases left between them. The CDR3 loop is CASGGGRAHGYTF. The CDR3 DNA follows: TGCGCCAGCGGGGGAGGAAGGGCCCATGGCTACACCTTC.

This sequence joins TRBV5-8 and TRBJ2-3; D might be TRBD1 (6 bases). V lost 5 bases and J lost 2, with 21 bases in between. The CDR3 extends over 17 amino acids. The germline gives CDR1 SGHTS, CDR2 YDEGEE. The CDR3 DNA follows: TGTGCCAGCAGTTCAGGATTCCGGGACATACACACAGATACGCAGTATTTT. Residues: CASSSGFRDIHTDTQYF.

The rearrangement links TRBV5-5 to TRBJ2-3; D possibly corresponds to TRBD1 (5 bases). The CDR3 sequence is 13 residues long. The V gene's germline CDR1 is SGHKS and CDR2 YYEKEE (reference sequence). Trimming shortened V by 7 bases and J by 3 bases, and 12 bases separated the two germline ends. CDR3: CASLGHPTDTQYF. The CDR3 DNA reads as TGTGCCAGCCTGGGGCACCCGACAGATACGCAGTATTTT.

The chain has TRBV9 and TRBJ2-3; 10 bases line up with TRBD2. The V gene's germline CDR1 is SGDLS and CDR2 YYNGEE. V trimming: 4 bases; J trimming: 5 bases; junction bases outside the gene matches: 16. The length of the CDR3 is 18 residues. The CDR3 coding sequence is TGTGCCAGCAGCCCAGAGAGTAAGCGGGGGGGCGTTAAAGATACGCAGTATTTT. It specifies CASSPESKRGGVKDTQYF.

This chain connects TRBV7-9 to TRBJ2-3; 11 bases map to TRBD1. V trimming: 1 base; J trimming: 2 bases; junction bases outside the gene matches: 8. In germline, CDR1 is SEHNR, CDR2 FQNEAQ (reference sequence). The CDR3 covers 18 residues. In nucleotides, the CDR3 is TGTGCCAGCAGCTTAGAAGGGACAGGGGGAAGGCCCACAGATACGCAGTATTTT. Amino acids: CASSLEGTGGRPTDTQYF.

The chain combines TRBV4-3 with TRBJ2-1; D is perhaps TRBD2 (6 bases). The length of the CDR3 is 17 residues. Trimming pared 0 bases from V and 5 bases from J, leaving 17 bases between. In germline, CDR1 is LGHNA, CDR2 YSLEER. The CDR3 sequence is CASSQDPPGTGHNEQFF. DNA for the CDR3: TGCGCCAGCAGCCAAGACCCCCCAGGGACTGGTCACAATGAGCAGTTCTTC.

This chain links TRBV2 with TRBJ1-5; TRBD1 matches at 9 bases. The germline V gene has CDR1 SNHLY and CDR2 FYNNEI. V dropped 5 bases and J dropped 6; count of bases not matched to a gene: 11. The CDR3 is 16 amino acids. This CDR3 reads CASSTWDRERSQPQHF. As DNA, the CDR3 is TGTGCCAGCAGTACATGGGACAGGGAACGAAGTCAGCCCCAGCATTTT.

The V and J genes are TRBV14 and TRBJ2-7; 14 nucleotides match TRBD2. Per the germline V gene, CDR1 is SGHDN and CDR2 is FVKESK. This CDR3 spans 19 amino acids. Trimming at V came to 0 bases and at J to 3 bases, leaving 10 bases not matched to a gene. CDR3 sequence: CASSQEGGTSGREDYEQYF. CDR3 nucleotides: TGTGCCAGCAGCCAAGAAGGGGGGACTAGCGGGAGAGAGGACTACGAGCAGTACTTC.

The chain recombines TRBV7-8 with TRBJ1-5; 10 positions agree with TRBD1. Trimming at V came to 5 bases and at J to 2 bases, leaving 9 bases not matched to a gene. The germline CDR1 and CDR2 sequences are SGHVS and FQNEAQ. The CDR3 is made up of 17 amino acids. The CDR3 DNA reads TGTGCCAGCAGCCTAGACCCCGGGACAGGGGGCAATCAGCCCCAGCATTTT. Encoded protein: CASSLDPGTGGNQPQHF.

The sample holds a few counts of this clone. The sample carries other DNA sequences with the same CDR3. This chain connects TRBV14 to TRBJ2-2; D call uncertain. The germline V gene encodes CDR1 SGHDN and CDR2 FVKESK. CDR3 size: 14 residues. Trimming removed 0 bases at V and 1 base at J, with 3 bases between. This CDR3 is CASSQDRNTGELFF. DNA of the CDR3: TGTGCCAGCAGCCAAGACAGGAACACCGGGGAGCTGTTTTTT. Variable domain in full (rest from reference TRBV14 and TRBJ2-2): EAGVTQFPSHSVIEKGQTVTLRCDPISGHDNLYWYRRVMGKEIKFLLHFVKESKQDESGMPNNRFLAERTGGTYSTLKVQPAELEDSGVYFCASSQDRNTGELFFGEGSRLTVL.

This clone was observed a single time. CDR3 sequence: CASSEAPGNTEAFF. CDR3 nucleotide sequence: TGTGCCAGCAGTGAAGCGCCAGGGAACACTGAAGCTTTCTTT. The chain has TRBV2 and TRBJ1-1, with D hard to call. This CDR3 has 14 residues. Trimming took off 0 bases at V and 1 base at J, with 6 bases between the two ends. Germline lookup yields CDR1 SNHLY and CDR2 FYNNEI.

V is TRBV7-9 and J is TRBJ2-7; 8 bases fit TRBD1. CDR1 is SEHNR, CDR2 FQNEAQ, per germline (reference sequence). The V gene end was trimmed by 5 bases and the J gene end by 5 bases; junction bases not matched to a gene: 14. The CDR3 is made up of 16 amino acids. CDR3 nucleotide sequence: TGTGCCAGCAGCCAGGACAGGGCCCTCCTAATGGACGAGCAGTACTTC. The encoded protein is CASSQDRALLMDEQYF.

The CDR3 is CASSLEAAGENNSPLHF. DNA for the CDR3: TGTGCCAGCAGCTTAGAGGCGGCAGGGGAAAATAATTCACCCCTCCACTTT. The J gene is TRBJ1-6, the V gene TRBV7-8, with TRBD1 as a possible D gene (6 bases). There are 17 residues in the CDR3. CDR1 and CDR2 from the germline V gene are SGHVS and FQNEAQ. V lost 1 base and J lost 5, with 15 bases in between. The whole variable domain, filled in from reference TRBV7-8 and TRBJ1-6, reads GAGVSQSPRYKVAKRGQDVALRCDPISGHVSLFWYQQALGQGPEFLTYFQNEAQLDKSGLPSDRFFAERPEGSVSTLKIQRTQQEDSAVYLCASSLEAAGENNSPLHFGNGTRLTVT.

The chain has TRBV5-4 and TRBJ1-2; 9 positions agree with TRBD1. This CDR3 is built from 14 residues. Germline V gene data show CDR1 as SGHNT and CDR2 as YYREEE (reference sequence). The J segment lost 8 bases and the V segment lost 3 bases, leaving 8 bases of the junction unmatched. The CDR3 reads CASSYSRTGGGYTF. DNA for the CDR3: TGTGCCAGCAGCTATTCCCGCACAGGGGGCGGCTACACCTTC.

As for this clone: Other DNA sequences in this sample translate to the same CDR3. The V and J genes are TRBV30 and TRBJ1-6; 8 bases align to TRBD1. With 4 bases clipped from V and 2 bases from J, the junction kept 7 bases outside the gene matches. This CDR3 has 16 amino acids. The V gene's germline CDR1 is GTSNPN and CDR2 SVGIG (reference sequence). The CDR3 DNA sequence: TGTGCCTGGAATCCCTCGGGACAGGCCTATAATTCACCCCTCCACTTT. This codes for CAWNPSGQAYNSPLHF.

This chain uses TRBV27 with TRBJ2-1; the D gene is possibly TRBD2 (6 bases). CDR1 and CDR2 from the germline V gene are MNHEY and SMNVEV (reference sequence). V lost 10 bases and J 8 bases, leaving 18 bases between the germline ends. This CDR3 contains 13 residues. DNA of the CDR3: TGTGCCATTCGCGGGACTTCTATCTATGAGCAGTTCTTC. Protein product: CAIRGTSIYEQFF.

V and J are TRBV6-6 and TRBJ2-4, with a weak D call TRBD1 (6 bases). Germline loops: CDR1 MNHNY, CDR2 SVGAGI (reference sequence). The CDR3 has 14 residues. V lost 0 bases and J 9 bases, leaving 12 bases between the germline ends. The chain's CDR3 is CASSYSSRGGIQYF. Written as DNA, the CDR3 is TGTGCCAGCAGTTACTCGAGCCGAGGGGGCATTCAGTACTTC.

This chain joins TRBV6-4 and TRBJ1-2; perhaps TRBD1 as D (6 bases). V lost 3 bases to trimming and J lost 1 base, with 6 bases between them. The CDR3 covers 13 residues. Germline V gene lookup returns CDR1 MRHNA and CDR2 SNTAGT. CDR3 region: CASSEQGNYGYTF. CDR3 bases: TGTGCCAGCAGTGAACAGGGTAACTATGGCTACACCTTC.

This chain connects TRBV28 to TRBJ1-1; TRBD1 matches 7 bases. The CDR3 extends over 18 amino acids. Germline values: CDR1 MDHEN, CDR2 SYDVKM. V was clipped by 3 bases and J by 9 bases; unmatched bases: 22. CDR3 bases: TGTGCCAGCAGTTTGACAGGGCGCAGGGGACATTCAAGGTTTAAAGCTTTCTTT. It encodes CASSLTGRRGHSRFKAFF.

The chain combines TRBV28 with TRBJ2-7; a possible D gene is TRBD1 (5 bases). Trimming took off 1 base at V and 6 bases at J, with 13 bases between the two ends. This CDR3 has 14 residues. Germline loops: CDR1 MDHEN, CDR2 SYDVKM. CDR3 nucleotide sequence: TGTGCCAGCAGTTTATTCGCAGGACACAGCGAGCAGTACTTC. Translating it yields CASSLFAGHSEQYF.